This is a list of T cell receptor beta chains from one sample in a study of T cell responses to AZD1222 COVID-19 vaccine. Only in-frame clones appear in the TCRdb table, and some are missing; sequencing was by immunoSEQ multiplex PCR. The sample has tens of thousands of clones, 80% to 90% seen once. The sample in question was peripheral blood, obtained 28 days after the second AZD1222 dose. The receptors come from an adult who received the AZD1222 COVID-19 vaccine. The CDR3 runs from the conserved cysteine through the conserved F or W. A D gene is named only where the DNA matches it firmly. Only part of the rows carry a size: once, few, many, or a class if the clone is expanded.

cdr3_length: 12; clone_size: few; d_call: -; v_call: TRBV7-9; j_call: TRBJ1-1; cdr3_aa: CASSDGVTEAFF; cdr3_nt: TGTGCCAGCAGCGACGGCGTAACTGAAGCTTTCTTT
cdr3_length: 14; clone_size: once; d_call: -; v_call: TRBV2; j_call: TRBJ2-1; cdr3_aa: CASPGIGSYNEQFF; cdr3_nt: TGTGCCAGCCCAGGTATCGGCTCCTACAATGAGCAGTTCTTC
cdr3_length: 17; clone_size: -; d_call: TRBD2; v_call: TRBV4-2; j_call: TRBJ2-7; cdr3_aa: CASSQERRGGPVYEQYF; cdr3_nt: TGTGCCAGCAGCCAAGAGAGGCGGGGGGGCCCGGTCTACGAGCAGTACTTC
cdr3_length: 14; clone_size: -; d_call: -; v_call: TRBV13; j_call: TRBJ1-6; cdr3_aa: CASGEGSYNSPLHF; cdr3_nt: TGTGCCAGCGGGGAGGGCTCCTATAATTCACCCCTCCACTTT
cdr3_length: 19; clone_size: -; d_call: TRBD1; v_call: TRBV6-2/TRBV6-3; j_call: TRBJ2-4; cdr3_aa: CASSYDGQGPSLAKNIQYF; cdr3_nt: TGTGCCAGCAGTTACGACGGACAGGGGCCTTCATTAGCCAAAAACATTCAGTACTTC
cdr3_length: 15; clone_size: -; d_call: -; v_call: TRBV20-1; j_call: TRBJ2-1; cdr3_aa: CSASSGSLPYNEQFF; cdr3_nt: TGCAGTGCTAGTTCCGGTAGCCTTCCCTACAATGAGCAGTTCTTC
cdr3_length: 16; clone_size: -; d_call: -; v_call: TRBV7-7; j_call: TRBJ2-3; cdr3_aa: CASSKGGGGFTDTQYF; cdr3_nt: TGTGCCAGCAGCAAGGGAGGAGGGGGATTCACAGATACGCAGTATTTT
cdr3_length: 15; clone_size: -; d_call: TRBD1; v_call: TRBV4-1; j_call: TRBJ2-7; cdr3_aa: CASSSGDRLINEQYF; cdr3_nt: TGCGCCAGCAGCTCGGGGGACAGGCTAATTAACGAGCAGTACTTC
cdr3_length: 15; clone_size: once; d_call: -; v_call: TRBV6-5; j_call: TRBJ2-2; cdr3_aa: CAREHAGTNTGELFF; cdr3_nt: TGTGCCAGAGAGCATGCGGGGACGAACACCGGGGAGCTGTTTTTT
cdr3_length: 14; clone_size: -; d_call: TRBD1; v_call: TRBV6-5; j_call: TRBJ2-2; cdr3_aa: CASSRQGRAGELFF; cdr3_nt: TGTGCCAGCAGTAGACAGGGCAGGGCCGGGGAGCTGTTTTTT
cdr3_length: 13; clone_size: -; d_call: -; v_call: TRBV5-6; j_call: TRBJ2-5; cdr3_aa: CASSFSSWETQYF; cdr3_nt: TGTGCCAGCAGCTTCTCTAGTTGGGAGACCCAGTACTTC
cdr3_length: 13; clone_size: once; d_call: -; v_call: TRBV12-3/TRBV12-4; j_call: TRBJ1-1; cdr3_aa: CASSLDPEAEAFF; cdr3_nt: TGTGCCAGCAGTTTAGACCCCGAGGCTGAAGCTTTCTTT
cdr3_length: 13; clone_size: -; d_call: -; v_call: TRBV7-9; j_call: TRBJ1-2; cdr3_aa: CASSLGLGLGYTF; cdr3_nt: TGTGCCAGCAGCTTAGGGTTAGGGCTTGGCTACACCTTC
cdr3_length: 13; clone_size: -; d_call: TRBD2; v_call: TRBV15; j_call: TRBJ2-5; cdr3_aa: CATRNGLAGTQYF; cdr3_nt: TGTGCCACCAGAAACGGACTAGCCGGGACCCAGTACTTC
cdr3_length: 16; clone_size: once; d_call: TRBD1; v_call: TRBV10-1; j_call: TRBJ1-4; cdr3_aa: CASSDPWTGSNEKLFF; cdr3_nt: TGCGCCAGCAGTGATCCCTGGACAGGTTCGAATGAAAAACTGTTTTTT
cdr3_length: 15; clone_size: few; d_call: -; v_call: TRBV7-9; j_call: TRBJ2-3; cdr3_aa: CASSPALRVADTQYF; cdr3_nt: TGTGCCAGCAGCCCAGCTTTAAGGGTGGCAGATACGCAGTATTTT
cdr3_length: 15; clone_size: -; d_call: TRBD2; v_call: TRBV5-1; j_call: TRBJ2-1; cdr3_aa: CASSYQRGNYNEQFF; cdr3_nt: TGCGCCAGCAGCTATCAGCGGGGTAATTACAATGAGCAGTTCTTC
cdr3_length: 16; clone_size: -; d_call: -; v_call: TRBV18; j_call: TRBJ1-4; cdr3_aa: CASSQYSLATNEKLFF; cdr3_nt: TGTGCCAGCTCACAGTATAGCCTTGCAACTAATGAAAAACTGTTTTTT
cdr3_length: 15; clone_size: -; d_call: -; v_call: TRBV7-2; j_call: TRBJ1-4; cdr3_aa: CASSLVTGLNEKLFF; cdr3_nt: TGTGCCAGCAGCTTAGTGACAGGACTTAATGAAAAACTGTTTTTT
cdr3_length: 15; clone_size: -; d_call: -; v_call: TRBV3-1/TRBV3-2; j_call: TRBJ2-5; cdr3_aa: CASSQVWDTQETQYF; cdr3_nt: TGTGCCAGCAGCCAAGTCTGGGACACCCAAGAGACCCAGTACTTC
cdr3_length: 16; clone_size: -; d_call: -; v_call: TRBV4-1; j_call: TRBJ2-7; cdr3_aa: CASSQDWRGDSYEQYF; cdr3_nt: TGCGCCAGCAGCCAAGATTGGCGGGGAGACTCCTACGAGCAGTACTTC
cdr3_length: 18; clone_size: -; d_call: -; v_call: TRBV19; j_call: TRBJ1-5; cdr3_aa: CANTKEGITLGTNQPQHF; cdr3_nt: TGTGCCAACACGAAAGAGGGCATTACCTTAGGGACCAATCAGCCCCAGCATTTT
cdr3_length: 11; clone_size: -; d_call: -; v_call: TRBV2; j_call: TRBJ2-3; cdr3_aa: CASSEGGTQYF; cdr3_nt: TGTGCCAGCAGTGAAGGGGGTACGCAGTATTTT